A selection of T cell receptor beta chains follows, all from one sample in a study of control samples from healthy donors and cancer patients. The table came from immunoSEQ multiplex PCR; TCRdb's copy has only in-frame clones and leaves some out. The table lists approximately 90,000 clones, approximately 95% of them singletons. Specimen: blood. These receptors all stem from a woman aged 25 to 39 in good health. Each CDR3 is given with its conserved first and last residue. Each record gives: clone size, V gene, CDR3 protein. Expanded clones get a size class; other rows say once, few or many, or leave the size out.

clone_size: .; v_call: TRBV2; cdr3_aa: CASSEGTGGENTEAFF
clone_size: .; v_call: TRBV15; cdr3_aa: CATSRDKESGRLFF
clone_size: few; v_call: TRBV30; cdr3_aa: CAWNAGMNTEAFF
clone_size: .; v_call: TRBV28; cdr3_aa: CASTLLPGNTGELFF
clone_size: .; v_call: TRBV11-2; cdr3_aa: CASSLGGSDTQYF
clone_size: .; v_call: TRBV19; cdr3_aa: CASSPGQNQETQYF
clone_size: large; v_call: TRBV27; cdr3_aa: CASSPRTGRISGNTIYF
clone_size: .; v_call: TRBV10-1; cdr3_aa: CASSTGTSVPIGPYNEQFF
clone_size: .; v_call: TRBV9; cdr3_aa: CASSPGPRGYGYTF
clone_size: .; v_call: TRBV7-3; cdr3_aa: CASSLTGGSTDTQYF
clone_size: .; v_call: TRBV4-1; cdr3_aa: CASSQDQRGGRYEQFF
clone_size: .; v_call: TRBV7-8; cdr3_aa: CASSQDRLQPQHF
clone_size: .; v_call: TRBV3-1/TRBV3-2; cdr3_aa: CASSQGSGQPQHF
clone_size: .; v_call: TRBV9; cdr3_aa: CASGETPNTEAFF
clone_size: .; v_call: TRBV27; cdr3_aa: CASSILQGAQPQHF
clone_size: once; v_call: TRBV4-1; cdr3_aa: CASSQTRQTYEQYF